This T cell receptor (beta chain) stems from a study of cytomegalovirus exposure and HLA in healthy donors. Study findings and constraints: Confirmation was obtained in vitro that a few CMV-associated chains are specific for CMV antigens. In a later analysis, an Asian-associated ancestry cluster reportedly showed fewer N-insertions than the approximately 640-donor mean.

The sample holds a few counts of this clone. Antigen specificity is unknown. The primer mix had 60 Vbeta and 13 Jbeta primers. Only in-frame clones appear in the TCRdb table, and some are missing; sequencing was by immunoSEQ multiplex PCR. The sample contains 95,000 to 150,000 clones, 77% of which appear only once. Per germline, CDR1 MDHEN and CDR2 SYDVKM. The CDR3 totals 13 residues. V was shortened by 5 bases and J by 10 bases, with 15 bases between the two germline ends. The rearrangement joins TRBV28 to TRBJ2-1; TRBD2 is a possible D gene (6 bases). What was sequenced was PBMCs. This sequence was found in a woman aged 35 to 49 in good health and CMV-seropositive. The CDR3 DNA follows: TGTGCCAGCAGTCTACGTACGGCGGGAGAGCAGTTCTTC. Its protein product is CASSLRTAGEQFF.